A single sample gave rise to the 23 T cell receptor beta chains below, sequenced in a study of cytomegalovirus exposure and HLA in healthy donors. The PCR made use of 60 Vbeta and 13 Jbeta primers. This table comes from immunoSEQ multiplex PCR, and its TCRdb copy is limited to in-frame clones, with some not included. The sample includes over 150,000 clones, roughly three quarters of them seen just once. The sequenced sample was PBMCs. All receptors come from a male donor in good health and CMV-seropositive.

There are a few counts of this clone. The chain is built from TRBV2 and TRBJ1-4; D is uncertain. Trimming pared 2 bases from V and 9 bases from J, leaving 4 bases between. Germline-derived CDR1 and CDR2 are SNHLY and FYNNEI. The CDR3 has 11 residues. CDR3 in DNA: TGTGCCAGCAGTGAATGGCAAAAACTGTTTTTT. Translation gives CASSEWQKLFF. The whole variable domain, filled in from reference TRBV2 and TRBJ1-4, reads EPEVTQTPSHQVTQMGQEVILRCVPISNHLYFYWYRQILGQKVEFLVSFYNNEISEKSEIFDDQFSVERPDGSNFTLKIRSTKLEDSAMYFCASSEWQKLFFGSGTQLSVL.

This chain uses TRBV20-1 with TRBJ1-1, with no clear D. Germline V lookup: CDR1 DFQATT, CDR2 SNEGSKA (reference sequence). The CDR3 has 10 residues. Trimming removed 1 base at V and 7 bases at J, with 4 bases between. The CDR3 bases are TGCAGTGCTAGAGGAGATGAAGCTTTCTTT. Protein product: CSARGDEAFF.

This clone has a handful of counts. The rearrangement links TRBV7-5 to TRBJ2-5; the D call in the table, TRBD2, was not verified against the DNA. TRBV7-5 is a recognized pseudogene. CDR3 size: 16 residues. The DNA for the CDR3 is TGTGCCAGACCAGGACTAGCGGGGGGCAGACAAGAGACCCAGTACTTC. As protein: CARPGLAGGRQETQYF.

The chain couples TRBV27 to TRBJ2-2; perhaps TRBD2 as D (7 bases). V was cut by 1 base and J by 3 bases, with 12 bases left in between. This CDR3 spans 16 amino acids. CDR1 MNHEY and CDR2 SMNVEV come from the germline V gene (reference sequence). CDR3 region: CASSLFGGGDTGELFF. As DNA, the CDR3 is TGTGCCAGCAGTTTATTTGGGGGGGGCGACACCGGGGAGCTGTTTTTT.

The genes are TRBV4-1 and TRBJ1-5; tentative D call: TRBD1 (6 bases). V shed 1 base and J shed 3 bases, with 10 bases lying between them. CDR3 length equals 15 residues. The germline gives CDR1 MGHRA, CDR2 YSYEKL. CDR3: CASSQVKGDNQPQHF. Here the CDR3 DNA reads TGCGCCAGCAGCCAAGTGAAGGGGGACAATCAGCCCCAGCATTTT.

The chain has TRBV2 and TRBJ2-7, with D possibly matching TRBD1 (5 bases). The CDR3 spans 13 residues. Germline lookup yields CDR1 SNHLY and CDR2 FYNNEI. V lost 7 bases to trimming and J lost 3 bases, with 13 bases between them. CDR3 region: CASKGWVGYEQYF. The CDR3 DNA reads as TGTGCCAGCAAGGGGTGGGTAGGCTACGAGCAGTACTTC.

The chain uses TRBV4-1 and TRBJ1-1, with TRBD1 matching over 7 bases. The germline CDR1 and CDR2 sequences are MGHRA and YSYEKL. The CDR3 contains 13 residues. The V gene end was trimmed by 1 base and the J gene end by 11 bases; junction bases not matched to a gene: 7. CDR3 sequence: CASSQGNRGSAFF. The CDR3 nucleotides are TGCGCCAGCAGCCAAGGGAACAGGGGATCCGCTTTCTTT.

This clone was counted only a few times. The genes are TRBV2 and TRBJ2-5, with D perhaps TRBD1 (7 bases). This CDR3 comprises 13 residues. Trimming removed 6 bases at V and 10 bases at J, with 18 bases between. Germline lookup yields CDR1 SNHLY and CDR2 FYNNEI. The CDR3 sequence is CASRERQGGDQYF. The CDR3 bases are TGTGCCAGCAGGGAGCGACAGGGCGGGGACCAGTACTTC.

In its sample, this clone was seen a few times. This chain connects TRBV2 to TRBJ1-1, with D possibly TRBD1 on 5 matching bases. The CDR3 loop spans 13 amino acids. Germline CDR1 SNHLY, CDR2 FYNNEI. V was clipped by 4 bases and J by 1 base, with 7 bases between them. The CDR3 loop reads CASSVGGNTEAFF. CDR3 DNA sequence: TGTGCCAGCAGTGTGGGGGGGAACACTGAAGCTTTCTTT.

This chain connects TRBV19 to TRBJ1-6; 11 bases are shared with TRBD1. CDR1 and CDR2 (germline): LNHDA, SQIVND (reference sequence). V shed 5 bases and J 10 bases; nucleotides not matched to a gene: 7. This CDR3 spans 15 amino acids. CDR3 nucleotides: TGTGCCAGTAGTGCAGCCGGGACAGGGGGATCACCCCTCCACTTT. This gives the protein CASSAAGTGGSPLHF. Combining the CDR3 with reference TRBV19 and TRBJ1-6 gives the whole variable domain DGGITQSPKYLFRKEGQNVTLSCEQNLNHDAMYWYRQDPGQGLRLIYYSQIVNDFQKGDIAEGYSVSREKKESFPLTVTSAQKNPTAFYLCASSAAGTGGSPLHFGNGTRLTVT.

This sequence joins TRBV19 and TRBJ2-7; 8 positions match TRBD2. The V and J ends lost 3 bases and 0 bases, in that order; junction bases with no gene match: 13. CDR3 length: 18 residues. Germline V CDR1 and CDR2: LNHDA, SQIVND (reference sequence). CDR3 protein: CASSIQSQKRGRSYEQYF. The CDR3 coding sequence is TGTGCCAGTAGTATTCAGAGTCAGAAGCGGGGGCGCTCCTACGAGCAGTACTTC.

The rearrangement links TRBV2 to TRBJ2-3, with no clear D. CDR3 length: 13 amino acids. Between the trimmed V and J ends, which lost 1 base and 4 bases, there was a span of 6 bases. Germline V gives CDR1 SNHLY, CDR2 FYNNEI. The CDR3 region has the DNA TGTGCCAGCAGTGAAGTCCCCGCAGATACGCAGTATTTT. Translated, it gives CASSEVPADTQYF.

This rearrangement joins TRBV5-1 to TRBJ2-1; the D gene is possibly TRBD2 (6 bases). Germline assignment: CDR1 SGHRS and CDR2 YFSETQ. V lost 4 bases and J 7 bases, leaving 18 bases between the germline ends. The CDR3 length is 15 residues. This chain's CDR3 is CASSRTSPGVNEQFF. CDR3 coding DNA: TGCGCCAGCAGCCGTACTAGCCCGGGGGTGAATGAGCAGTTCTTC.

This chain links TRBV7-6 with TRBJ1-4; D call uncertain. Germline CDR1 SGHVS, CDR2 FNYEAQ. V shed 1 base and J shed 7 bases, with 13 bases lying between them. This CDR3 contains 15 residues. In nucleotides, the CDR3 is TGTGCCAGCAGCTTAGGCGGAAGCCGGAGTGAAAAACTGTTTTTT. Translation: CASSLGGSRSEKLFF.

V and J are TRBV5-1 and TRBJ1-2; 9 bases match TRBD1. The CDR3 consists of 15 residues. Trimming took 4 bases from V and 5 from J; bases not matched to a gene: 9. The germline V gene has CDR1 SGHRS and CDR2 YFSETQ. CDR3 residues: CASSADRGLGYGYTF. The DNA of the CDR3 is TGCGCCAGCAGCGCGGACAGGGGCCTAGGGTATGGCTACACCTTC.

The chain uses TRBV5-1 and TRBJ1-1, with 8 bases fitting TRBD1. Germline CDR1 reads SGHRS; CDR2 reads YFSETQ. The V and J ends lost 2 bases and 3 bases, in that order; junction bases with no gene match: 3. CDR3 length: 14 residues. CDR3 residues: CASSLGQGYTEAFF. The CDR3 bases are TGCGCCAGCAGCTTAGGACAGGGTTACACTGAAGCTTTCTTT.

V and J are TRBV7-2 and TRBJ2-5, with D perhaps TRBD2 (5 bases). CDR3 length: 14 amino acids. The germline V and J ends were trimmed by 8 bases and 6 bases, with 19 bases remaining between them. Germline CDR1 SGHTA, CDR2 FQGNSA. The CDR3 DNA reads TGTGCCAGCCCGACCCCTACTAGTTTGAAGACCCAGTACTTC. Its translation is CASPTPTSLKTQYF.

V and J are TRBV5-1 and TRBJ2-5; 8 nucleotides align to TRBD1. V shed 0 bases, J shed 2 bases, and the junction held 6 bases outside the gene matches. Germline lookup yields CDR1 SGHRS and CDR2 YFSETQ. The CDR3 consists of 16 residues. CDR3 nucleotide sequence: TGCGCCAGCAGCTTGGGACAGGGGAGGCCGCAAGAGACCCAGTACTTC. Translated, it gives CASSLGQGRPQETQYF.

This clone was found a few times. The CDR3 region has the DNA TGTGCCAGCAGTTCCGACAGGGTGGGGACCCAGTACTTC. It yields the protein CASSSDRVGTQYF. The chain links TRBV6-6 to TRBJ2-5; 7 bases match TRBD1. V dropped 4 bases and J dropped 7; count of bases not matched to a gene: 6. This CDR3 spans 13 amino acids. Germline-derived CDR1 and CDR2 are MNHNY and SVGAGI (reference sequence).

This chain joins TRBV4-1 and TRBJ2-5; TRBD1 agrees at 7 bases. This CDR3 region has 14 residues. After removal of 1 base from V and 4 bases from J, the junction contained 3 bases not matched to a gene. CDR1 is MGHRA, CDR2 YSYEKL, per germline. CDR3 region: CASSQGNRGETQYF. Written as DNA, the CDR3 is TGCGCCAGCAGCCAAGGGAACAGGGGAGAGACCCAGTACTTC.

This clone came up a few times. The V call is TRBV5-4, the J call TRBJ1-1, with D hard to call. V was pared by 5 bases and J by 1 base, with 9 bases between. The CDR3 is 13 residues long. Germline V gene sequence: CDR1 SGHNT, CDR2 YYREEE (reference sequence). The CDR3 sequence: CASRPTENTEAFF. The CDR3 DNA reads TGTGCCAGCAGACCCACAGAGAACACTGAAGCTTTCTTT.

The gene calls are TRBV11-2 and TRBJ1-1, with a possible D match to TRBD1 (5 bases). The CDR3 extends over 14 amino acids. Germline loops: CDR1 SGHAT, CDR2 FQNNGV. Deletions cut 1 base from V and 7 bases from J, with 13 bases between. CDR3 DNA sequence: TGTGCCAGCAGCTTAGCACCAGGGTTTATTGAAGCTTTCTTT. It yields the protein CASSLAPGFIEAFF. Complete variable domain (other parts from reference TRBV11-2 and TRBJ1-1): EAGVAQSPRYKIIEKRQSVAFWCNPISGHATLYWYQQILGQGPKLLIQFQNNGVVDDSQLPKDRFSAERLKGVDSTLKIQPAKLEDSAVYLCASSLAPGFIEAFFGQGTRLTVV.

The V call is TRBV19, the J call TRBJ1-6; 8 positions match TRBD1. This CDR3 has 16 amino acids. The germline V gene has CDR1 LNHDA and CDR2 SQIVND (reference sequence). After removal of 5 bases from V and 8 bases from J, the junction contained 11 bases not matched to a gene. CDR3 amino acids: CASSVDRAGWDSPLHF. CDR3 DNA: TGTGCCAGTAGTGTGGACAGGGCCGGTTGGGATTCACCCCTCCACTTT.